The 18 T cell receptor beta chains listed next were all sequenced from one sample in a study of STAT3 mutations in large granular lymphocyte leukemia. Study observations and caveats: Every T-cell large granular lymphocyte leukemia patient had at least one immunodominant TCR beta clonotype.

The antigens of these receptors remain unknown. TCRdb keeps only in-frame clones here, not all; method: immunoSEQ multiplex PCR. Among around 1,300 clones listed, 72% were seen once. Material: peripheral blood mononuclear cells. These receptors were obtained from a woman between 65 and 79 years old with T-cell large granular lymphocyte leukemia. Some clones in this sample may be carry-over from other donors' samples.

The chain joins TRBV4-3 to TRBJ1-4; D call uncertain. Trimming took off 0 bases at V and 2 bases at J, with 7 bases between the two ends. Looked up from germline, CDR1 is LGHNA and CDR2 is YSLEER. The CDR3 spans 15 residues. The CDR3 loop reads CASSQDPGTNEKLFF. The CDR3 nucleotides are TGCGCCAGCAGCCAAGATCCGGGGACTAATGAAAAACTGTTTTTT.

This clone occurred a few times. Written as DNA, the CDR3 is TGTGCCAGCAGCCCATATTCCCGCTATAATTCACCCCTCCACTTT. This codes for CASSPYSRYNSPLHF. V usage is TRBV7-9 and J usage is TRBJ1-6; no firm D call. Germline V gives CDR1 SEHNR, CDR2 FQNEAQ (reference sequence). The CDR3 totals 15 residues. V gave up 5 bases and J gave up 3 bases, with 11 bases separating them.

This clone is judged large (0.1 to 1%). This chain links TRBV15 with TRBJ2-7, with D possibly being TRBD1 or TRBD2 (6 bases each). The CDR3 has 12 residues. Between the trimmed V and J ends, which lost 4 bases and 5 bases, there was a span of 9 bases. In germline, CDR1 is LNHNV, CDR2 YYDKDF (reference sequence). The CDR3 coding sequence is TGTGCCACCAGCAAGGGGGGAGACGAGCAGTACTTC. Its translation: CATSKGGDEQYF.

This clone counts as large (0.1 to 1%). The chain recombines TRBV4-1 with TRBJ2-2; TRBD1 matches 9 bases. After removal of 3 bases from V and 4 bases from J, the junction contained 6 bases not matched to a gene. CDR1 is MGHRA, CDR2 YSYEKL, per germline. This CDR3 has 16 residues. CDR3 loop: CASSHIQGAGTGELFF. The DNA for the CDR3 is TGCGCCAGCAGCCATATACAGGGGGCCGGCACCGGGGAGCTGTTTTTT.

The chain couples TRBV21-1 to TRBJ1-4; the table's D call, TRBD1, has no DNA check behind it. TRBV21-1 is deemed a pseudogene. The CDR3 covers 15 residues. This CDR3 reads CASIHWGTGVEKLFF. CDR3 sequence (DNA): TGTGCCAGCATCCACTGGGGGACAGGGGTTGAAAAACTGTTTTTT.

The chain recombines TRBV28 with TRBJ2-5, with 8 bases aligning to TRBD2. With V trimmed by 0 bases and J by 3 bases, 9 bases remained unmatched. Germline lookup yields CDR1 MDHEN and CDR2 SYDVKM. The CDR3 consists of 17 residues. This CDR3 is CASSLWGSGANKETQYF. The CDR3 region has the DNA TGTGCCAGCAGTTTATGGGGTAGCGGGGCCAATAAAGAGACCCAGTACTTC. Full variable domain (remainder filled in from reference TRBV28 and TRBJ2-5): DVKVTQSSRYLVKRTGEKVFLECVQDMDHENMFWYRQDPGLGLRLIYFSYDVKMKEKGDIPEGYSVSREKKERFSLILESASTNQTSMYLCASSLWGSGANKETQYFGPGTRLLVL.

CDR3 DNA sequence: TGTGCCATCAGGGGGGACAGGGGGATTGGTGGGGCCAACGTCCTGACTTTC. It encodes CAIRGDRGIGGANVLTF. The genes are TRBV10-3 and TRBJ2-6, with 11 bases fitting TRBD1. Germline V gene lookup returns CDR1 ENHRY and CDR2 SYGVKD. The trim removed 6 bases at V and 3 bases at J, leaving 7 bases unmatched. The CDR3 loop spans 17 amino acids.

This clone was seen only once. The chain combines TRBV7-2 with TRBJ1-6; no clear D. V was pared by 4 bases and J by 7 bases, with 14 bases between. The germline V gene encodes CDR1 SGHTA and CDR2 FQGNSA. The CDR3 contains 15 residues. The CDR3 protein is CASSSRREVNSPLHF. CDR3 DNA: TGTGCCAGCAGCTCACGGAGGGAGGTAAATTCACCCCTCCACTTT.

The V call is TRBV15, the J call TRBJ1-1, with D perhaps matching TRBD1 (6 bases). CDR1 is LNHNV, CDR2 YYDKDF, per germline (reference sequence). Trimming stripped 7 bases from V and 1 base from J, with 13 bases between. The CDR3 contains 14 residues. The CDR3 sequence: CATILGGANTEAFF. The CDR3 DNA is TGTGCCACCATCCTAGGGGGGGCGAACACTGAAGCTTTCTTT.

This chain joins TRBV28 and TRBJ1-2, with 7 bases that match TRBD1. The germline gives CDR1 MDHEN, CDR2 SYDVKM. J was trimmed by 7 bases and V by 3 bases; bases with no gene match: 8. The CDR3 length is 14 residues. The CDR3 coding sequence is TGTGCCAGCAGTTTGAGGGTCCCAGGGGGTGGCTACACCTTC. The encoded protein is CASSLRVPGGGYTF.

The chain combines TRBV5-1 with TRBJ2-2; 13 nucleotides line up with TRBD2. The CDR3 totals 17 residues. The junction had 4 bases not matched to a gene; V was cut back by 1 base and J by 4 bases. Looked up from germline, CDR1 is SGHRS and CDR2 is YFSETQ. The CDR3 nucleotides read TGCGCCAGCAGCTTGACTAGCGGGGGGGTCGGCACCGGGGAGCTGTTTTTT. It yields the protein CASSLTSGGVGTGELFF.

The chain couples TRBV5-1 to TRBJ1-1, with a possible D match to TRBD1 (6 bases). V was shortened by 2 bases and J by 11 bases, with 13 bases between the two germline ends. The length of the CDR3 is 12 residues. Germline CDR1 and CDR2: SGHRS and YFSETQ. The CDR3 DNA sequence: TGCGCCAGCAGCTTTCCCGGACAGTCGGCTTTCTTT. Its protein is CASSFPGQSAFF.

The CDR3 reads CASSLAPRGTGHTNYGYTF. In DNA form, the CDR3 reads TGTGCCAGCAGCTTAGCCCCGAGGGGGACAGGTCACACTAACTATGGCTACACCTTC. This rearrangement joins TRBV7-8 to TRBJ1-2; the match to TRBD1 covers 8 bases. Germline CDR1 SGHVS, CDR2 FQNEAQ. The CDR3 sequence is 19 residues long. Losses at the gene ends were 0 bases for V and 0 bases for J; bases not matched to a gene: 12.

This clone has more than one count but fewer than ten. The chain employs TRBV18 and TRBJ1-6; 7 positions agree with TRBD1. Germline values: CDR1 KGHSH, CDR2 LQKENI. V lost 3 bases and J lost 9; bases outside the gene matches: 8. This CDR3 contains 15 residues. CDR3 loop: CASSPSQGGSSPLHF. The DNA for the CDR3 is TGTGCCAGCTCACCCTCGCAGGGGGGGAGTTCACCCCTCCACTTT.

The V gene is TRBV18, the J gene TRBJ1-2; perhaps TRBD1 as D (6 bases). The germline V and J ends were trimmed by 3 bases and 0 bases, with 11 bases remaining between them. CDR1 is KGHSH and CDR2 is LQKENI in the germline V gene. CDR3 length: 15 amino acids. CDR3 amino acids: CASSPEGGANYGYTF. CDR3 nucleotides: TGTGCCAGCTCACCCGAAGGGGGGGCTAACTATGGCTACACCTTC.

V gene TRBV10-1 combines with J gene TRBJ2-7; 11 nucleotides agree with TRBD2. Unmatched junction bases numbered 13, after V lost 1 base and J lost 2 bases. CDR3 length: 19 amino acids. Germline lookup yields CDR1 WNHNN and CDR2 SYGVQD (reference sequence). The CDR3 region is CASSEYPVILAGATYEQYF. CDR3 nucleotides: TGCGCCAGCAGTGAGTACCCAGTGATACTAGCGGGGGCCACCTACGAGCAGTACTTC.

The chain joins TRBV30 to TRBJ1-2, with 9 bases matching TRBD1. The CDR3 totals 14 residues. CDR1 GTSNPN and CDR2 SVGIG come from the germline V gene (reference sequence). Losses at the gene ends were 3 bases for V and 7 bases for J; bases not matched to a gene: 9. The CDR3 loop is CAWRPDRGGGGYTF. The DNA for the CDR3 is TGTGCCTGGAGACCGGACAGGGGAGGCGGTGGCTACACCTTC.

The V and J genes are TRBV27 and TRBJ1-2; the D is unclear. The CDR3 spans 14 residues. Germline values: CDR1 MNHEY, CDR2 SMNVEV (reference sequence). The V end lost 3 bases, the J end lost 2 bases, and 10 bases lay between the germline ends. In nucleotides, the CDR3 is TGTGCCAGCAGTTTCCCGGAAAGGAACTATGGCTACACCTTC. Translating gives CASSFPERNYGYTF.